The 28 T cell receptor beta chains given below trace back to one sample, sequenced in a study of cytomegalovirus exposure and HLA in healthy donors. Primers included in the PCR were 60 Vbeta and 13 Jbeta primers. Only in-frame clones appear in the TCRdb table, and some are missing; sequencing was by immunoSEQ multiplex PCR. In the table there are fewer than 250,000 clones, approximately 86% of which are singletons. The specimen was PBMCs. The receptors were sampled from a boy aged 2 to 10 in good health and CMV-seronegative.

J is TRBJ1-2 and V is TRBV28; 7 bases line up with TRBD1. The CDR3 runs 17 residues. V lost 3 bases and J lost 0; bases outside the gene matches: 10. Per germline, CDR1 MDHEN and CDR2 SYDVKM. CDR3 coding DNA: TGTGCCAGCAGTTTGAATTTAGGGACAGACGCTAACTATGGCTACACCTTC. Amino acid sequence: CASSLNLGTDANYGYTF.

The table lists this clone with a few counts. The chain combines TRBV19 with TRBJ2-3; 7 bases align to TRBD1. The CDR3 is 13 residues long. J gave up 6 bases and V 6 bases, and 6 bases lay outside the gene matches. Germline-derived CDR1 and CDR2 are LNHDA and SQIVND (reference sequence). CDR3 DNA: TGTGCCAGTAGACAGGGGTTGGGGGATACGCAGTATTTT. It encodes CASRQGLGDTQYF.

This chain connects TRBV19 to TRBJ1-4, with 9 bases identical to TRBD1. Germline loops: CDR1 LNHDA, CDR2 SQIVND (reference sequence). With 6 bases clipped from V and 8 bases from J, the junction kept 10 bases outside the gene matches. The CDR3 sequence is 15 residues long. The CDR3 bases are TGTGCCAGTAGGAACAGGGGGCAAGGAGGCGAAAAACTGTTTTTT. Its translation is CASRNRGQGGEKLFF.

The rearrangement links TRBV5-6 to TRBJ2-3, with 9 bases lining up with TRBD2. The CDR3 sequence is 15 residues long. The V and J ends lost 4 bases and 5 bases, in that order; junction bases with no gene match: 8. Germline CDR1 and CDR2: SGHDT and YYEEEE. DNA for the CDR3: TGTGCCAGCAGCGGCGGGACTAGCTTTATAGATACGCAGTATTTT. Protein: CASSGGTSFIDTQYF.

A word on this clone: The junction and the germline gene differ at one end; a read error may be behind it. The V gene is TRBV5-6, the J gene TRBJ1-4; 7 bases match TRBD1. This CDR3 is 18 amino acids long. The germline gives CDR1 SGHDT, CDR2 YYEEEE. The CDR3 nucleotides are TGTGCCAGCAGCTTGGGTACCGGGACAGTCACGAGAGATGAAGAACTGTTTTTT. Encoded protein: CASSLGTGTVTRDEELFF. Looking up the rest from reference TRBV5-6 and TRBJ1-4 gives the full variable domain: DAGVTQSPTHLIKTRGQQVTLRCSPKSGHDTVSWYQQALGQGPQFIFQYYEEEERQRGNFPDRFSGHQFPNYSSELNVNALLLGDSALYLCASSLGTGTVTRDEELFFGSGTQLSVL.

The chain uses TRBV6-6 and TRBJ2-3; D is unresolved. V shed 2 bases and J shed 1 base, with 7 bases lying between them. There are 14 residues in the CDR3. Germline CDR1 MNHNY, CDR2 SVGAGI (reference sequence). The CDR3: CASSYGGGTDTQYF. CDR3 coding DNA: TGTGCCAGCAGTTACGGCGGCGGCACAGATACGCAGTATTTT.

There are a few counts of this clone. The chain has TRBV27 and TRBJ1-4; D might be TRBD1 (6 bases). The CDR3 sequence is 14 residues long. With 2 bases removed from V and 8 bases from J, the gap between germline ends came to 12 bases. Germline values: CDR1 MNHEY, CDR2 SMNVEV (reference sequence). Written as DNA, the CDR3 is TGTGCCAGCAGTTTAAGGGGGTACGAGGAAAAACTGTTTTTT. Its protein is CASSLRGYEEKLFF. Supplemented by reference TRBV27 and TRBJ1-4, the full variable domain reads EAQVTQNPRYLITVTGKKLTVTCSQNMNHEYMSWYRQDPGLGLRQIYYSMNVEVTDKGDVPEGYKVSRKEKRNFPLILESPSPNQTSLYFCASSLRGYEEKLFFGSGTQLSVL.

V and J are TRBV9 and TRBJ1-2, with unresolved D. CDR1 is SGDLS and CDR2 is YYNGEE in the germline V gene. V lost 5 bases and J 3 bases, leaving 11 bases between the germline ends. This CDR3 spans 13 amino acids. CDR3 in DNA: TGTGCCAGCAGTCCCGGGAGGGACTATGGCTACACCTTC. Translating it yields CASSPGRDYGYTF.

The chain has TRBV10-3 and TRBJ1-3, with TRBD1 matching over 7 bases. Germline CDR1 reads ENHRY; CDR2 reads SYGVKD. J lost 3 bases, V lost 10 bases, and 6 bases had no gene match. The CDR3 sequence is 13 residues long. The CDR3: CATAGTDGNTIYF. CDR3 nucleotide sequence: TGTGCCACCGCCGGGACAGATGGAAACACCATATATTTT.

The J gene is TRBJ2-2, the V gene TRBV27; D is possibly TRBD2 (6 bases). Per the germline V gene, CDR1 is MNHEY and CDR2 is SMNVEV (reference sequence). With 3 bases removed from V and 6 bases from J, the gap between germline ends came to 11 bases. The length of the CDR3 is 14 residues. The CDR3 reads CASSFSGVPGELFF. The CDR3 region has the DNA TGTGCCAGCAGTTTCTCGGGGGTCCCCGGGGAGCTGTTTTTT.

The CDR3 DNA sequence: TGTGCCAGCAGCCAAGAGGGCAGGGGACTGAACACTGAAGCTTTCTTT. Translating gives CASSQEGRGLNTEAFF. V usage is TRBV14 and J usage is TRBJ1-1; tentative D call: TRBD1 (6 bases). CDR3 length equals 16 residues. The V end lost 0 bases, the J end lost 0 bases, and 11 bases lay between the germline ends. Per the germline V gene, CDR1 is SGHDN and CDR2 is FVKESK. Full variable domain (rest looked up from reference TRBV14 and TRBJ1-1): EAGVTQFPSHSVIEKGQTVTLRCDPISGHDNLYWYRRVMGKEIKFLLHFVKESKQDESGMPNNRFLAERTGGTYSTLKVQPAELEDSGVYFCASSQEGRGLNTEAFFGQGTRLTVV.

This clone was seen once. Sequence at one end of the junction differs from germline and may be a read error. The same CDR3 also results from other DNA sequences found in this sample. V and J are TRBV6-1 and TRBJ1-2, with 8 bases that match TRBD1. CDR3 length: 16 residues. From germline, CDR1 is MNHNS and CDR2 SASEGT. The CDR3 loop reads CASSAPTGQGKYGYTF. DNA for the CDR3: TGTGCCAGCAGTGCTCCAACCGGACAGGGAAAATATGGCTACACTTTC.

A single count supports this clone. This sequence joins TRBV5-1 and TRBJ1-1; TRBD1 is a possible D gene (5 bases). This CDR3 is built from 14 residues. V was trimmed by 3 bases and J by 6 bases, leaving 15 bases between them. The V gene's germline CDR1 is SGHRS and CDR2 YFSETQ. The CDR3 DNA reads as TGCGCCAGCAGCTCCGGGGGGAGTCAGTCTGAAGCTTTCTTT. Translating it yields CASSSGGSQSEAFF.

This clone was seen a single time. This chain uses TRBV29-1 with TRBJ1-3; D ambiguous. This CDR3 region has 12 residues. Germline V gives CDR1 SQVTM, CDR2 ANQGSEA. Deletions cut 7 bases from V and 0 bases from J, with 7 bases between. The CDR3 is CSGTGSGNTIYF. Written as DNA, the CDR3 is TGCAGCGGTACGGGCTCTGGAAACACCATATATTTT.

This chain uses TRBV28 with TRBJ1-5; possible D gene TRBD1, 5 bases. Germline V gene sequence: CDR1 MDHEN, CDR2 SYDVKM. Trimming removed 10 bases from V and 0 bases from J, with 13 bases in between. This CDR3 is 14 amino acids long. The CDR3: CATFGGSSNQPQHF. The DNA of the CDR3 is TGTGCCACCTTCGGGGGGAGTAGCAATCAGCCCCAGCATTTT.

The chain has TRBV7-8 and TRBJ2-3, with no clear D. V lost 2 bases to trimming and J lost 4 bases, with 10 bases between them. Germline assignment: CDR1 SGHVS and CDR2 FQNEAQ. The CDR3 loop spans 14 amino acids. In DNA, the CDR3 is TGTGCCAGCAGCTTAAATGAGGTCCCAGATACGCAGTATTTT. Translating it yields CASSLNEVPDTQYF. Together with reference TRBV7-8 and TRBJ2-3, the CDR3 gives the full variable domain: GAGVSQSPRYKVAKRGQDVALRCDPISGHVSLFWYQQALGQGPEFLTYFQNEAQLDKSGLPSDRFFAERPEGSVSTLKIQRTQQEDSAVYLCASSLNEVPDTQYFGPGTRLTVL.

J is TRBJ1-1 and V is TRBV28; D unclear. The CDR3 spans 14 residues. The V and J ends lost 2 bases and 4 bases respectively, with 11 bases between them. Germline values: CDR1 MDHEN, CDR2 SYDVKM. The CDR3: CASSLPREVTEAFF. In nucleotides, the CDR3 is TGTGCCAGCAGTTTACCCCGGGAGGTCACTGAAGCTTTCTTT.

The chain employs TRBV5-4 and TRBJ2-1, with 8 nucleotides matching TRBD2. In germline, CDR1 is SGHNT, CDR2 YYREEE (reference sequence). V shed 4 bases, J shed 3 bases, and the junction held 15 bases outside the gene matches. The CDR3 is 18 residues long. The CDR3: CASSRARGGELSYNEQFF. The DNA for the CDR3 is TGTGCCAGCAGCCGCGCCCGGGGGGGGGAACTTAGCTACAATGAGCAGTTCTTC.

V is TRBV5-4 and J is TRBJ2-5; D is ambiguous. Matching the DNA end better, TRBJ2-7 makes the J call doubtful. CDR3 length: 11 residues. Germline V gene lookup returns CDR1 SGHNT and CDR2 YYREEE (reference sequence). CDR3 sequence reads: CASSSYYEQYF. Here the CDR3 DNA reads TGTGCCAGCAGCAGCTACTACGAGCAGTACTTC.

The chain has TRBV27 and TRBJ1-1; D perhaps matches TRBD1 (6 bases). The CDR3 contains 13 residues. Germline loops: CDR1 MNHEY, CDR2 SMNVEV (reference sequence). Trimming took 8 bases from V and 0 from J, leaving 10 bases between them. The CDR3 reads CASQTGLNTEAFF. CDR3 coding DNA: TGTGCCAGCCAGACAGGTTTGAACACTGAAGCTTTCTTT.

J is TRBJ1-1 and V is TRBV11-3; the D gene is possibly TRBD1 (5 bases). The CDR3 covers 13 residues. Deletions cut 5 bases from V and 4 bases from J, with 11 bases between. The V gene's germline CDR1 is SGHNT and CDR2 YENEEA. The CDR3 spells CASSLTGGTEAFF. DNA of the CDR3: TGTGCCAGCAGCCTAACGGGGGGCACTGAAGCTTTCTTT.

This clone was found a few times. The chain carries TRBV5-4 and TRBJ2-6; 7 nucleotides line up with TRBD1. Trimming took 4 bases from V and 0 from J; bases not matched to a gene: 4. Germline CDR1 SGHNT, CDR2 YYREEE (reference sequence). The length of the CDR3 is 16 residues. The CDR3 is CASSRTGVSGANVLTF. DNA of the CDR3: TGTGCCAGCAGCCGTACAGGGGTCTCTGGGGCCAACGTCCTGACTTTC.

This chain uses TRBV4-2 with TRBJ2-2; D call uncertain. Germline-derived CDR1 and CDR2 are LGHNA and YNFKEQ. Trimming took off 0 bases at V and 4 bases at J, with 9 bases between the two ends. The CDR3 totals 15 residues. CDR3 loop: CASSQESRGTGELFF. The CDR3 DNA is TGTGCCAGCAGCCAAGAGAGTAGAGGCACCGGGGAGCTGTTTTTT.

This chain uses TRBV6-5 with TRBJ1-4; 9 bases line up with TRBD1. The germline CDR1 and CDR2 sequences are MNHEY and SVGAGI. Losses at the gene ends were 6 bases for V and 11 bases for J; bases not matched to a gene: 7. The CDR3 extends over 13 amino acids. CDR3 DNA: TGTGCCAGCAGCCTGGGACAGGGAATTAAACTGTTTTTT. Its protein is CASSLGQGIKLFF.

This clone is a singleton in its sample. CDR3 residues: CASRLTGPNIQYF. CDR3 nucleotide sequence: TGTGCCAGCAGGTTGACAGGGCCCAACATTCAGTACTTC. This chain links TRBV2 with TRBJ2-4, with 7 bases identical to TRBD1. The CDR3 loop spans 13 amino acids. The germline CDR1 and CDR2 sequences are SNHLY and FYNNEI. J was trimmed by 7 bases and V by 6 bases; bases with no gene match: 6.

The chain has TRBV9 and TRBJ2-3; 8 nucleotides line up with TRBD2. The trim removed 6 bases at V and 1 base at J, leaving 10 bases unmatched. Germline lookup yields CDR1 SGDLS and CDR2 YYNGEE. This CDR3 contains 16 residues. In nucleotides, the CDR3 is TGTGCCAGCACCTCAAAGGGACTAGATGGCACAGATACGCAGTATTTT. Amino acid sequence: CASTSKGLDGTDTQYF.

This clone was seen a few times. Other nucleotide sequences in the sample specify the same CDR3. The chain recombines TRBV28 with TRBJ1-5, with unresolved D. Between the trimmed V and J ends, which lost 3 bases and 6 bases, there was a span of 6 bases. Germline CDR1 and CDR2: MDHEN and SYDVKM. The CDR3 totals 12 residues. In DNA, the CDR3 is TGTGCCAGCAGTTTGTCAGGTCAGCCCCAGCATTTT. It codes for CASSLSGQPQHF.

This clone was detected only a few times. The rearrangement joins TRBV9 to TRBJ1-1; tentatively, D is TRBD1 (5 bases). Germline CDR1 SGDLS, CDR2 YYNGEE. The CDR3 sequence is 15 residues long. Trimming shortened V by 1 base and J by 0 bases, and 10 bases separated the two germline ends. The CDR3 sequence: CASSVTQGMNTEAFF. The DNA of the CDR3 is TGTGCCAGCAGCGTAACCCAGGGCATGAACACTGAAGCTTTCTTT.